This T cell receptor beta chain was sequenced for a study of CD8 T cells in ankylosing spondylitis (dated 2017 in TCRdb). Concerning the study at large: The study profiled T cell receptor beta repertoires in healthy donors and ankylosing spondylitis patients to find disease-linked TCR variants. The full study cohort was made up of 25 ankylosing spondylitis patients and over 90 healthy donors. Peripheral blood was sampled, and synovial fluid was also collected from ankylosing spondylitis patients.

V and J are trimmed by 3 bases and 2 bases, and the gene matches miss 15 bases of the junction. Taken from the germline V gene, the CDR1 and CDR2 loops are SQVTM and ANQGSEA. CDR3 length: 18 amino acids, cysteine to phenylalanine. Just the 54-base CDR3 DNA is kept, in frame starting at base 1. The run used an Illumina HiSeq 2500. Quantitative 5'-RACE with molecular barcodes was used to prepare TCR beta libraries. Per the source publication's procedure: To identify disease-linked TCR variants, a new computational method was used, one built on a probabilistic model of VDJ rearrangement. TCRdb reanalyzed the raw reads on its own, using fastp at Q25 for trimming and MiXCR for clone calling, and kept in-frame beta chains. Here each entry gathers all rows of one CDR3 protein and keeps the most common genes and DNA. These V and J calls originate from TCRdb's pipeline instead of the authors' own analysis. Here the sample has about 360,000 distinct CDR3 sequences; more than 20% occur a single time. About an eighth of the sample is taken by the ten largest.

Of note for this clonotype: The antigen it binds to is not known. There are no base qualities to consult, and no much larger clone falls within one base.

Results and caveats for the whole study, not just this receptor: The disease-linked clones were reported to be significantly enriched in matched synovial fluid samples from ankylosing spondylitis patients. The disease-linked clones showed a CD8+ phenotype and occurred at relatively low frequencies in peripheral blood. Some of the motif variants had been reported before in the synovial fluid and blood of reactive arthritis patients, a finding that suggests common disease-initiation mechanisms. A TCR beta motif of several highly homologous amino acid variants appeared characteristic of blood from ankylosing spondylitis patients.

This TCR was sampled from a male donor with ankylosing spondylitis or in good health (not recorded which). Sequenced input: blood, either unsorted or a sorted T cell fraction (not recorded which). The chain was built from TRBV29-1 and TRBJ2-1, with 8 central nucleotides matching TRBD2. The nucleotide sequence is TGCAGCGTTGAGGGGGGTAGCGGGATCACGTCAACCTACAATGAGCAGTTCTTC. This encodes CSVEGGSGITSTYNEQFF.